This TCR beta chain derives from a study of T cell changes during pregnancy in multiple sclerosis. Method: immunoSEQ multiplex PCR; TCRdb's copy keeps in-frame clones and lacks some. The table records more than 70,000 clones, roughly 93% of them present only once. V was clipped by 2 bases and J by 3 bases; unmatched bases: 6. This CDR3 is 16 amino acids long. Looked up from germline, CDR1 is LNHNV and CDR2 is YYDKDF (reference sequence). This clonotype originated in a female donor with multiple sclerosis, enrolled in a pregnancy study. The sample in question was peripheral blood, obtained in the second trimester of pregnancy. V is TRBV15 and J is TRBJ2-1; 8 positions agree with TRBD1. This CDR3 reads CATSRSYRGDYNEQFF. In DNA, the CDR3 is TGTGCCACCAGCAGATCCTACAGGGGGGACTACAATGAGCAGTTCTTC.